This T cell receptor (beta chain) is from a study of Graves' ophthalmopathy and Graves' hyperthyroidism. RNA transcripts served as template for amplifying TCR beta CDR3 sequences. In the first round, RT-PCR was carried out with HTBI primers, and a multiplex PCR formed the second round. TCRdb passed the multiplex PCR reads through MiXCR, listing each CDR3 protein once. The repertoire consists of around 1.1 million distinct CDR3 sequences, with approximately 35% occurring once and the leading ten covering over 8.5%. With V trimmed by 4 bases and J by 1 base, 9 bases remained unmatched. The CDR3 sequence is 16 residues long. Germline V lookup: CDR1 WSHSY, CDR2 SAAADI.

V usage is TRBV10-2 and J usage is TRBJ2-7; 8 positions agree with TRBD2. This receptor was obtained from an adult man with Graves' hyperthyroidism. Sequenced material: peripheral blood or thyroid tissue (not recorded which). CDR3 sequence reads: CASSAELAEVSYEQYF. CDR3 nucleotide sequence: TGCGCCAGCAGTGCCGAACTAGCGGAGGTTTCCTACGAGCAGTACTTC.